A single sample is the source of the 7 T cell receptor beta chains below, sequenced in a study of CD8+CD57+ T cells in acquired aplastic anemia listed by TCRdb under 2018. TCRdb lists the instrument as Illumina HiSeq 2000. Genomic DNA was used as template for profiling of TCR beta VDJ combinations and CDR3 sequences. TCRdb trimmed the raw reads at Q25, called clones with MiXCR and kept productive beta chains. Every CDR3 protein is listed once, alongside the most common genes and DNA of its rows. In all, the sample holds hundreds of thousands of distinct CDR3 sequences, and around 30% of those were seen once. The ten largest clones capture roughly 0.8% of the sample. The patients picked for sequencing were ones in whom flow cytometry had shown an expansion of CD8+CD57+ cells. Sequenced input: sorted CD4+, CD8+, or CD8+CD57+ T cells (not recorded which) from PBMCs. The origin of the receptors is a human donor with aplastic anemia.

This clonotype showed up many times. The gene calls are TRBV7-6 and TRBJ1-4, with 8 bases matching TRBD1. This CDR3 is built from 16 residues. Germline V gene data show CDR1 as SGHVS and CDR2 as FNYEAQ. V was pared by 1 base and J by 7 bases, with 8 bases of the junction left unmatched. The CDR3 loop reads CASSLGDRGGGEKLFF. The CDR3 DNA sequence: TGTGCCAGCAGCTTAGGCGACAGGGGCGGAGGTGAAAAACTGTTTTTT.

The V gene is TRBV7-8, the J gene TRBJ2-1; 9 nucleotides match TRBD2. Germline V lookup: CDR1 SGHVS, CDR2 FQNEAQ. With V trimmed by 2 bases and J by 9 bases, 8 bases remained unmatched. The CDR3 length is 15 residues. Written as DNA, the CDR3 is TGTGCCAGCAGCTTACCGTATTCTAGCGGGGTTGAGCAGTTCTTC. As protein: CASSLPYSSGVEQFF. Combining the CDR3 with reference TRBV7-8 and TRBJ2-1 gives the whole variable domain GAGVSQSPRYKVAKRGQDVALRCDPISGHVSLFWYQQALGQGPEFLTYFQNEAQLDKSGLPSDRFFAERPEGSVSTLKIQRTQQEDSAVYLCASSLPYSSGVEQFFGPGTRLTVL.

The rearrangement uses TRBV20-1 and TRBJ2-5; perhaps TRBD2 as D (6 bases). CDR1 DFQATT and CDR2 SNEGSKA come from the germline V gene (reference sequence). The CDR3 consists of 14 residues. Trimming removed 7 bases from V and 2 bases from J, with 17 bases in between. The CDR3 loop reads CSDTGGLGQETQYF. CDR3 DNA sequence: TGCAGTGACACCGGGGGTTTGGGACAAGAGACCCAGTACTTC.

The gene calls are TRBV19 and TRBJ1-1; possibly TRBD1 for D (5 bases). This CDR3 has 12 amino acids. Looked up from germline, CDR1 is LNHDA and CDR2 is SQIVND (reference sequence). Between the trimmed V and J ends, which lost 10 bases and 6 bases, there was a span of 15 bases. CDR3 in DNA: TGTGCCACCTCATGGGGGGTCGCTGAAGCTTTCTTT. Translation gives CATSWGVAEAFF.

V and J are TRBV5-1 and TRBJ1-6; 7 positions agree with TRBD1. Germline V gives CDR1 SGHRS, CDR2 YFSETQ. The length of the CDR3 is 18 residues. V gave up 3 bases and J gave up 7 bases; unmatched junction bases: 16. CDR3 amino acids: CASSCHTGTGTENSPLHF. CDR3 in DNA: TGCGCCAGCAGCTGCCATACCGGCACCGGGACAGAAAATTCACCCCTCCACTTT.

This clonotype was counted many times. For the CDR3, the DNA is TGTGCCAGCAGCTCCCACCTGGCAGCCAACTATGGCTACACCTTC. It codes for CASSSHLAANYGYTF. The J gene is TRBJ1-2, the V gene TRBV9; D is ambiguous. The CDR3 contains 15 residues. V lost 4 bases, J lost 2 bases, and 15 bases lay in between. Germline V lookup: CDR1 SGDLS, CDR2 YYNGEE.

The CDR3, as DNA: TGTGCCAGCAGCTTAGAAGGGGGCTATGAGCAGTTCTTC. This encodes CASSLEGGYEQFF. The chain employs TRBV7-9 and TRBJ2-1, with TRBD1 matching over 7 bases. V was pared by 1 base and J by 8 bases, with 2 bases of the junction left unmatched. The V gene's germline CDR1 is SEHNR and CDR2 FQNEAQ (reference sequence). This CDR3 has 13 amino acids.